This T cell receptor beta chain was captured in a study of cytomegalovirus exposure and HLA in healthy donors. Study summary: Samples from HLA-typed donors yielded about 85 million unique TCRs in an early data release.

PCR involved 60 Vbeta and 13 Jbeta primers. Assay used: immunoSEQ multiplex PCR; TCRdb lists only in-frame clones, some missing. The sample has 90,000 to 120,000 clones; 60% to 80% are singletons. V was clipped by 4 bases and J by 12 bases; unmatched bases: 6. CDR1 and CDR2 (germline): SGHVS, FNYEAQ. The length of the CDR3 is 15 residues. Everyone who donated was a healthy bone marrow donor. Sequencing input: PBMCs. The sequence came from a young man in good health and CMV-seronegative. The rearrangement joins TRBV7-6 to TRBJ2-1; 16 bases match TRBD2. The CDR3 sequence is CASSYGTSGGARQFF. Written as DNA, the CDR3 is TGTGCCAGCAGCTACGGGACTAGCGGGGGGGCCCGGCAGTTCTTC.